This T cell receptor beta chain was identified in a study of response to subunit inactivated influenza vaccine (dated by TCRdb to the late 2010s). The study in broad terms: Deep quantitative T cell receptor repertoire profiling was used in the study to track responses to a trivalent subunit inactivated influenza vaccine.

The library was built by means of RT-PCR. TCRdb lists the instrument as Illumina HiSeq 2500. Clones were called with MiXCR by TCRdb after fastp trimmed the public reads at Q25, and only in-frame beta chains were retained. CDR3 protein sequences are deduplicated, and each keeps its most common genes and DNA. In this sample the table shows 500,000 to 550,000 distinct CDR3 sequences, roughly a quarter of which occur a single time. Under 3.5% of the sample goes to the ten largest clones. Here is what the overall study found, with its caveats: It was suggested by the authors that each seasonal influenza vaccination may recruit only a limited number of new T cells.

This clonotype came up a few times. Its antigen has not been determined. The junction does not match germline at one end; this may be a read error. The same data also went into a second study, on T cells expressing NK-cell markers. The second publication reports: TCR beta cDNA libraries were made by 5'RACE template switching that added a universal primer site and unique molecular identifiers. TCR beta-chain repertoires were profiled in sorted CD3+CD56+NKG2C+, CD3+CD56+NKG2C- and CD3+CD56-NKG2C+ T-cell subsets from fewer than 10 donors. Among the eight sequenced donors, seven were HCMV-seropositive and one was HCMV-seronegative. To restrict sorting to alphabetaTCR-expressing T cells, an anti-gammadeltaTCR antibody was added in several experiments. For six donors, the dominant CD3+CD56+NKG2C+ clonotypes were among the top 10 CD8+ clonotypes and accounted for roughly 1.0-8% of CD8+ T cells. Those dominant clonotypes were again the most abundant among CD3+CD56-NKG2C+ cells in a handful of donors, at roughly 25-65%. Whether the expanded NKG2C-expressing T cell clones were specific for HCMV antigens remained unclear. The eight sequenced donors were randomly selected healthy volunteers, three men and five women. HCMV serostatus was determined by detecting HCMV-specific IgG in serum with a commercial ELISA kit. Ficoll density gradient centrifugation was used to isolate peripheral blood mononuclear cells from blood. Using Miltenyi isolation kits, CD4+ and CD8+ T cells were isolated from PBMC through magnetic immunoseparation. cDNA synthesis was primed from the TCR beta constant segment and was followed by two successive PCR amplification steps. Libraries were sequenced as 2 x 150 bp reads on Illumina HiSeq 2000/2500, MiSeq or NextSeq. MIGEC handled demultiplexing of the reads and grouping by UMI, while MiTCR was used to assemble and quantify clonotypes. To remove erroneous sequences, TCR cDNA sequences were retained only when supported by two or more reads. Downstream repertoire analysis used the tcR package, and clonotypes were matched across fractions by CDR3 nucleotide sequence plus V segment. VDJmatch was used to annotate antigen specificity against VDJdb, with one amino acid substitution in CDR3 permitted.

This receptor was identified in a man in his forties or fifties who received an inactivated influenza vaccine. Donor details come from another sample of the same person, matched by shared clones. This sample comprised CD4+ T cells sorted from PBMCs, obtained 11 to 12 days after vaccination.

The CDR3 is CASSLVGGAGTEAFF. In nucleotides, the sequence is TGCGCCAGCAGCTTGGTAGGGGGCGCGGGCACTGAAGCTTTCTTT. Recombination connected TRBV7-2 to TRBJ1-1; TRBD1 fits 7 bases in the junction. For CDR1 and CDR2, the germline V gene lists SGHTA and FQGNSA. The CDR3 holds 15 amino acids from the cysteine to the phenylalanine. Only the CDR3 region is kept as DNA, spanning 45 bases read in frame from base 1.